Each of the 23 T cell receptor beta chains below was sequenced from the same sample in a study of shared clonotypes between healthy human individuals. Sequencing used immunoSEQ multiplex PCR; TCRdb keeps in-frame clones, though not all of them. The sample includes roughly 2,500,000 clones, 93% seen only once; the top ten take roughly 0.36%. Source material: naive CD4+ T cells from PBMCs. Subset described: CD45RA+ positively selected. Receptors originate from a man between 18 and 29 years old in good health. Some clones in this sample may be carry-over from other donors' samples.

In its sample, this clone was seen once. Other nucleotide sequences in the sample specify the same CDR3. The chain has TRBV28 and TRBJ1-5; no reliable D call. The V end lost 5 bases, the J end lost 4 bases, and 6 bases lay between the germline ends. CDR1 MDHEN and CDR2 SYDVKM come from the germline V gene. This CDR3 comprises 12 residues. CDR3 nucleotides: TGTGCCAGCAGTCTGACGAATCAGCCCCAGCATTTT. Amino acid sequence: CASSLTNQPQHF.

The V and J genes are TRBV9 and TRBJ2-1; possible D gene TRBD2, 6 bases. The germline gives CDR1 SGDLS, CDR2 YYNGEE. The CDR3 is 17 residues long. Trimming pared 0 bases from V and 2 bases from J, leaving 15 bases between. DNA for the CDR3: TGTGCCAGCAGCGTAGGGTCGGGAGAATATCCCTACAATGAGCAGTTCTTC. This translates into CASSVGSGEYPYNEQFF.

The chain uses TRBV14 and TRBJ2-7; D gene uncertain. V lost 4 bases, J lost 2 bases, and 15 bases lay in between. The CDR3 has 15 residues. Germline V gives CDR1 SGHDN, CDR2 FVKESK. DNA for the CDR3: TGTGCCAGCAGCCGAATCAGTGGGCTAGCCTACGAGCAGTACTTC. Amino acid sequence: CASSRISGLAYEQYF.

The chain joins TRBV7-2 to TRBJ2-3, with D maybe TRBD2 (6 bases). CDR3 length equals 14 residues. Per the germline V gene, CDR1 is SGHTA and CDR2 is FQGNSA. The V end was cut by 3 bases, the J end by 4 bases, with 11 bases between. The CDR3 DNA reads as TGTGCCAGCAGCTTTTCGCGGGACGCAGATACGCAGTATTTT. Encoded protein: CASSFSRDADTQYF.

The gene calls are TRBV5-1 and TRBJ2-1; 8 bases agree with TRBD1. CDR1 and CDR2 (germline): SGHRS, YFSETQ. This CDR3 is built from 15 residues. With 1 base clipped from V and 6 bases from J, the junction kept 6 bases outside the gene matches. The CDR3 loop reads CASSLQGAQVNEQFF. The CDR3 bases are TGCGCCAGCAGCTTGCAGGGGGCGCAGGTCAATGAGCAGTTCTTC. Complete variable domain (other parts from reference TRBV5-1 and TRBJ2-1): KAGVTQTPRYLIKTRGQQVTLSCSPISGHRSVSWYQQTPGQGLQFLFEYFSETQRNKGNFPGRFSGRQFSNSRSEMNVSTLELGDSALYLCASSLQGAQVNEQFFGPGTRLTVL.

Points on this clone: The sample holds other DNA sequences that translate to the same CDR3. The genes are TRBV5-1 and TRBJ1-1; possible D gene TRBD1, 5 bases. Germline V gene sequence: CDR1 SGHRS, CDR2 YFSETQ. The CDR3 length is 14 residues. Trimming removed 6 bases from V and 3 bases from J, with 15 bases in between. For the CDR3, the DNA is TGCGCCAGCACCCCCGGGGGAACTGACACTGAAGCTTTCTTT. Its translation is CASTPGGTDTEAFF.

The chain uses TRBV7-9 and TRBJ2-5; TRBD2 aligns across 7 bases. Trimming took 4 bases from V and 9 from J; bases not matched to a gene: 20. The germline V gene encodes CDR1 SEHNR and CDR2 FQNEAQ (reference sequence). The CDR3 extends over 17 amino acids. The DNA of the CDR3 is TGTGCCAGCAGCTGGGCTCCCGGGACTAATTACGGAGACTCCCAGTACTTC. It specifies CASSWAPGTNYGDSQYF.

The chain recombines TRBV6-1 with TRBJ1-5; 8 nucleotides align to TRBD1. Trimming cost V 6 bases and J 9 bases; bases outside gene matches: 10. This CDR3 has 14 residues. Germline CDR1 MNHNS, CDR2 SASEGT. In DNA form, the CDR3 reads TGTGCCAGCAGATCTACAGGGGGGACGGTGCCCCAGCATTTT. Protein: CASRSTGGTVPQHF.

The genes are TRBV28 and TRBJ2-7, with a tentative D call TRBD1 (6 bases). CDR3 length: 14 residues. CDR1 and CDR2 from the germline V gene are MDHEN and SYDVKM. Between the trimmed V and J ends, which lost 5 bases and 3 bases, there was a span of 14 bases. CDR3 in DNA: TGTGCCAGCAGTCGACAACAGGGATTCTACGAGCAGTACTTC. Its protein product is CASSRQQGFYEQYF.

V and J are TRBV28 and TRBJ2-1, with D uncertain. V shed 10 bases and J shed 1 base, with 11 bases lying between them. Germline assignment: CDR1 MDHEN and CDR2 SYDVKM. The CDR3 has 13 residues. CDR3 sequence reads: CATFKRSYNEQFF. CDR3 coding DNA: TGTGCCACGTTTAAGAGGTCCTACAATGAGCAGTTCTTC.

The V call is TRBV2, the J call TRBJ2-5; D perhaps matches TRBD2 (6 bases). Germline CDR1 is SNHLY and CDR2 is FYNNEI. Deletions cut 1 base from V and 2 bases from J, with 11 bases between. The CDR3 has 15 residues. CDR3 bases: TGTGCCAGCAGTGAAGGCCGGGAGCTGCAAGAGACCCAGTACTTC. Its protein product is CASSEGRELQETQYF.

The V gene is TRBV10-2, the J gene TRBJ1-5; perhaps TRBD1 as D (5 bases). Trimming took 4 bases from V and 7 from J, leaving 14 bases between them. This CDR3 region has 14 residues. CDR1 WSHSY and CDR2 SAAADI come from the germline V gene. CDR3 bases: TGCGCCAGCAGTGCCTCCGGGAGGGGACAGCCCCAGCATTTT. Translation: CASSASGRGQPQHF.

The genes are TRBV5-1 and TRBJ2-2; the match to TRBD2 covers 7 bases. Germline values: CDR1 SGHRS, CDR2 YFSETQ. V was pared by 4 bases and J by 0 bases, with 6 bases of the junction left unmatched. The CDR3 is 16 amino acids. The CDR3: CASSRLTSTNTGELFF. CDR3 in DNA: TGCGCCAGCAGCCGTCTGACTAGCACGAACACCGGGGAGCTGTTTTTT.

This sequence joins TRBV28 and TRBJ2-1, with TRBD2 matching 10 bases. CDR3 size: 16 residues. Trimming removed 5 bases from V and 2 bases from J; junction bases left unmatched: 6. Germline assignment: CDR1 MDHEN and CDR2 SYDVKM. CDR3 in amino acids: CASSTSGRGTYNEQFF. The CDR3 DNA reads TGTGCCAGCAGTACCAGCGGGAGGGGAACCTACAATGAGCAGTTCTTC. The variable domain in full, completed from reference TRBV28 and TRBJ2-1, reads DVKVTQSSRYLVKRTGEKVFLECVQDMDHENMFWYRQDPGLGLRLIYFSYDVKMKEKGDIPEGYSVSREKKERFSLILESASTNQTSMYLCASSTSGRGTYNEQFFGPGTRLTVL.

The chain links TRBV28 to TRBJ1-3, with D hard to call. The CDR3 is 16 amino acids. From germline, CDR1 is MDHEN and CDR2 SYDVKM. Trimming pared 5 bases from V and 0 bases from J, leaving 14 bases between. As DNA, the CDR3 is TGTGCCAGCAGTCCCCGACTGTCCTTCTCTGGAAACACCATATATTTT. Protein sequence: CASSPRLSFSGNTIYF.

This clone was counted a single time. Additional DNA sequences in this sample encode the identical CDR3. The chain has TRBV11-2 and TRBJ2-7; D not resolved. The CDR3 runs 12 residues. The germline V gene encodes CDR1 SGHAT and CDR2 FQNNGV. V lost 2 bases to trimming and J lost 4 bases, with 6 bases between them. The CDR3 region is CASSLTLYEQYF. As DNA, the CDR3 is TGTGCCAGCAGCTTAACACTGTACGAGCAGTACTTC. The whole variable domain, remainder taken from reference TRBV11-2 and TRBJ2-7, is EAGVAQSPRYKIIEKRQSVAFWCNPISGHATLYWYQQILGQGPKLLIQFQNNGVVDDSQLPKDRFSAERLKGVDSTLKIQPAKLEDSAVYLCASSLTLYEQYFGPGTRLTVT.

This chain links TRBV18 with TRBJ1-1; no reliable D call. Germline V lookup: CDR1 KGHSH, CDR2 LQKENI. This CDR3 is built from 15 residues. V was shortened by 3 bases and J by 0 bases, with 11 bases between the two germline ends. The CDR3 spells CASSPVGAMNTEAFF. As DNA, the CDR3 is TGTGCCAGCTCACCCGTGGGAGCCATGAACACTGAAGCTTTCTTT.

This clone has only one observation. The chain has TRBV5-1 and TRBJ2-1; 14 bases line up with TRBD2. This CDR3 has 20 residues. Germline V gives CDR1 SGHRS, CDR2 YFSETQ. V trimming: 1 base; J trimming: 4 bases; junction bases outside the gene matches: 13. CDR3 loop: CASSLSSQGLAGEFYNEQFF. CDR3 nucleotides: TGCGCCAGCAGCTTGAGCTCCCAGGGACTAGCGGGAGAATTTTACAATGAGCAGTTCTTC.

Points on this clone: This may be a read error, as it is one base from a much larger clone. V gene TRBV5-4 combines with J gene TRBJ2-1; D is unclear. Germline loops: CDR1 SGHNT, CDR2 YYREEE (reference sequence). The CDR3 is 13 residues long. The V end lost 3 bases, the J end lost 0 bases, and 4 bases lay between the germline ends. CDR3 sequence reads: CASSSNSYNEQFF. The CDR3 DNA sequence: TGTGCCAGCAGCTCGAACTCCTACAATGAGCAGTTCTTC.

This sequence joins TRBV28 and TRBJ1-3; 9 bases fit TRBD1. With 7 bases clipped from V and 1 base from J, the junction kept 5 bases outside the gene matches. Germline lookup yields CDR1 MDHEN and CDR2 SYDVKM. The CDR3 extends over 15 amino acids. The CDR3 DNA is TGTGCCAGCACCACAGGGGGCGCGTCTGGAAACACCATATATTTT. Translated: CASTTGGASGNTIYF. Filled out from reference TRBV28 and TRBJ1-3, the complete variable domain reads DVKVTQSSRYLVKRTGEKVFLECVQDMDHENMFWYRQDPGLGLRLIYFSYDVKMKEKGDIPEGYSVSREKKERFSLILESASTNQTSMYLCASTTGGASGNTIYFGEGSWLTVV.

The chain combines TRBV5-1 with TRBJ1-1; 10 bases align to TRBD1. J lost 3 bases, V lost 6 bases, and 14 bases had no gene match. This CDR3 contains 17 residues. The germline V gene has CDR1 SGHRS and CDR2 YFSETQ. CDR3 sequence (DNA): TGCGCCAGCACCGACCGGGACAGGGGCCGGGGGGACACTGAAGCTTTCTTT. Translated: CASTDRDRGRGDTEAFF.

The chain employs TRBV2 and TRBJ2-5; 8 positions agree with TRBD1. Germline V gene data show CDR1 as SNHLY and CDR2 as FYNNEI. The CDR3 loop spans 15 amino acids. V lost 1 base and J lost 5; bases outside the gene matches: 6. The CDR3 loop reads CASSEGQGAVETQYF. CDR3 coding DNA: TGTGCCAGCAGTGAAGGCCAGGGGGCTGTGGAGACCCAGTACTTC.

V is TRBV19 and J is TRBJ1-5, with D uncertain. The CDR3 is 14 residues long. Germline V CDR1 and CDR2: LNHDA, SQIVND (reference sequence). Trimming stripped 2 bases from V and 4 bases from J, with 9 bases between. The CDR3 spells CASSIRAQNQPQHF. The CDR3 DNA sequence: TGTGCCAGTAGTATAAGGGCCCAAAATCAGCCCCAGCATTTT.